A single sample gave rise to the 27 T cell receptor beta chains below, sequenced in a study of cytomegalovirus exposure and HLA in healthy donors. PCR was performed using 60 Vbeta and 13 Jbeta primers. The repertoire was sequenced with immunoSEQ multiplex PCR; TCRdb's copy has only in-frame clones and lacks some. The top ten hold roughly 1.2% of the sample, which has some 130,000 clones, roughly 80% seen once. Sequenced: PBMCs. These receptors originate from a boy younger than 18 in good health and CMV-seronegative.

This clone was detected once. This chain links TRBV7-6 with TRBJ2-3; D is ambiguous. The CDR3 totals 15 residues. V was cut by 0 bases and J by 0 bases, with 7 bases left in between. Germline CDR1 reads SGHVS; CDR2 reads FNYEAQ. The CDR3 DNA reads TGTGCCAGCAGCTTAGCGCCAGAAAGCACAGATACGCAGTATTTT. Its translation: CASSLAPESTDTQYF. The complete variable domain, with remaining parts taken from reference TRBV7-6 and TRBJ2-3, reads GAGVSQSPRYKVTKRGQDVALRCDPISGHVSLYWYRQALGQGPEFLTYFNYEAQQDKSGLPNDRFSAERPEGSISTLTIQRTEQRDSAMYRCASSLAPESTDTQYFGPGTRLTVL.

The CDR3 spells CASSIQGGFSGGDNEQFF. The CDR3 DNA reads as TGTGCCAGTAGTATCCAGGGGGGTTTCAGCGGGGGTGACAATGAGCAGTTCTTC. The chain links TRBV19 to TRBJ2-1; possible D gene TRBD2, 8 bases. Trimming left V 3 bases short and J 5 bases short, with 23 bases between. The CDR3 has 18 amino acids. The germline V gene encodes CDR1 LNHDA and CDR2 SQIVND (reference sequence).

V is TRBV2 and J is TRBJ2-5, with D perhaps matching TRBD1 (6 bases). The J call may be in error: the DNA end matches TRBJ2-7 better. This CDR3 is built from 13 residues. CDR1 SNHLY and CDR2 FYNNEI come from the germline V gene. CDR3 protein: CASSPTGGYEQYF. CDR3 in DNA: TGTGCCAGCAGTCCGACAGGCGGATACGAGCAGTACTTC.

J is TRBJ1-4 and V is TRBV6-5; 8 positions match TRBD1. The CDR3 is 14 residues long. CDR1 and CDR2 from the germline V gene are MNHEY and SVGAGI. V was clipped by 6 bases and J by 10 bases; unmatched bases: 10. The CDR3 spells CASRPTGESGKLFF. CDR3 nucleotide sequence: TGTGCCAGCAGGCCGACAGGGGAAAGCGGAAAACTGTTTTTT.

The genes are TRBV4-1 and TRBJ2-7; maybe TRBD1 (6 bases). Germline V gene lookup returns CDR1 MGHRA and CDR2 YSYEKL. V was cut by 1 base and J by 2 bases, with 9 bases left in between. This CDR3 has 14 amino acids. The CDR3 loop is CASSQADSTYEQYF. The CDR3 DNA is TGCGCCAGCAGCCAAGCGGACAGTACCTACGAGCAGTACTTC.

V usage is TRBV7-2 and J usage is TRBJ1-2; D gene unclear. Trimming pared 0 bases from V and 6 bases from J, leaving 11 bases between. The CDR3 consists of 14 residues. Germline CDR1 is SGHTA and CDR2 is FQGNSA. CDR3 nucleotides: TGTGCCAGCAGCTTAGCGAGGGCCGGGAATGGCTACACCTTC. Its translation is CASSLARAGNGYTF.

The chain combines TRBV5-1 with TRBJ1-3; 7 bases are shared with TRBD1. Germline-derived CDR1 and CDR2 are SGHRS and YFSETQ. Trimming removed 0 bases from V and 0 bases from J; junction bases left unmatched: 3. The CDR3 length is 16 residues. DNA of the CDR3: TGCGCCAGCAGCTTGGGGGGACAGAACTCTGGAAACACCATATATTTT. This codes for CASSLGGQNSGNTIYF.

The chain links TRBV19 to TRBJ2-7; 7 nucleotides align to TRBD1. J gave up 2 bases and V 6 bases, and 13 bases lay outside the gene matches. Germline CDR1 is LNHDA and CDR2 is SQIVND (reference sequence). This CDR3 is built from 16 residues. The CDR3 loop reads CASSRSLGTEAYEQYF. CDR3 DNA: TGTGCCAGTAGCCGTTCCCTCGGGACAGAAGCCTACGAGCAGTACTTC.

This chain links TRBV6-1 with TRBJ1-2; a weak D match, TRBD1 (5 bases). Trimming removed 2 bases from V and 2 bases from J, with 9 bases in between. The CDR3 length is 14 residues. CDR1 is MNHNS, CDR2 SASEGT, per germline. CDR3 region: CASSELNRNYGYTF. CDR3 in DNA: TGTGCCAGCAGTGAACTAAACAGGAACTATGGCTACACCTTC.

The V gene is TRBV5-8, the J gene TRBJ1-2; 10 nucleotides align to TRBD1. Trimming took 5 bases from V and 3 from J; bases not matched to a gene: 19. The CDR3 has 19 amino acids. Germline V lookup: CDR1 SGHTS, CDR2 YDEGEE. CDR3 bases: TGTGCCAGCAGTATATCGGGACAGGGGCTTAATTCCCCCCACTATGGCTACACCTTC. It encodes CASSISGQGLNSPHYGYTF.

V gene TRBV6-5 combines with J gene TRBJ2-7; 11 bases agree with TRBD2. CDR1 and CDR2 (germline): MNHEY, SVGAGI. The CDR3 runs 15 residues. The V and J ends lost 6 bases and 7 bases, in that order; junction bases with no gene match: 11. CDR3 loop: CASSPTSGRLYEQYF. Written as DNA, the CDR3 is TGTGCCAGCAGCCCAACTAGCGGGAGATTGTATGAGCAGTACTTC.

The chain has TRBV19 and TRBJ1-2; possibly TRBD1 for D (5 bases). Trimming stripped 7 bases from V and 3 bases from J, with 12 bases between. The germline V gene has CDR1 LNHDA and CDR2 SQIVND (reference sequence). This CDR3 spans 13 amino acids. The chain's CDR3 is CASNLQEHYGYTF. The CDR3 DNA reads as TGTGCCAGTAACCTACAGGAACACTATGGCTACACCTTC.

This rearrangement joins TRBV7-9 to TRBJ1-1; TRBD1 is a possible D gene (5 bases). This CDR3 spans 11 amino acids. Trimming removed 2 bases at V and 10 bases at J, with 8 bases between. Germline CDR1 SEHNR, CDR2 FQNEAQ (reference sequence). The CDR3 DNA follows: TGTGCCAGCAGCTTATTTCAGGGAGCTTTCTTT. This codes for CASSLFQGAFF.

V is TRBV5-1 and J is TRBJ2-1, with D maybe TRBD2 (7 bases). CDR3 length: 13 residues. Germline assignment: CDR1 SGHRS and CDR2 YFSETQ. The germline V and J ends were trimmed by 4 bases and 8 bases, with 13 bases remaining between them. CDR3 bases: TGCGCCAGCAGCCTAACAGGGAGGGATGAGCAGTTCTTC. This codes for CASSLTGRDEQFF.

V and J are TRBV30 and TRBJ1-2, with 8 bases that match TRBD1. Trimming removed 4 bases from V and 3 bases from J; junction bases left unmatched: 7. The CDR3 has 14 amino acids. The V gene's germline CDR1 is GTSNPN and CDR2 SVGIG (reference sequence). The CDR3 sequence is CAWTLDREYYGYTF. The CDR3 DNA reads TGTGCCTGGACTTTGGACAGGGAGTACTATGGCTACACCTTC.

Of note for this clone: An end of the junction does not agree with germline; a read error may underlie this. The J gene is TRBJ2-7, the V gene TRBV30, with 7 bases lining up with TRBD2. Germline CDR1 and CDR2: GTSNPN and SVGIG (reference sequence). The CDR3 runs 12 residues. The CDR3 DNA reads TGTGCCTGGAGTGAGCGGGGATTACAACTACTCTTC. As protein: CAWSERGLQLLF. Drawing the rest from reference TRBV30 and TRBJ2-7, the complete variable domain is SQTIHQWPATLVQPVGSPLSLECTVEGTSNPNLYWYRQAAGRGLQLLFYSVGIGQISSEVPQNLSASRPQDRQFILSSKKLLLSDSGFYLCAWSERGLQLLFGPGTRLTVT.

V and J are TRBV27 and TRBJ2-1, with D possibly being TRBD2 (6 bases). Germline V gene data show CDR1 as MNHEY and CDR2 as SMNVEV (reference sequence). V lost 8 bases to trimming and J lost 3 bases, with 32 bases between them. This CDR3 contains 20 residues. CDR3 sequence reads: CASGGEDGARTGLFYNEQFF. As DNA, the CDR3 is TGTGCCAGCGGAGGGGAGGACGGGGCTAGAACGGGCCTTTTCTACAATGAGCAGTTCTTC.

This clone came up once. The chain carries TRBV7-9 and TRBJ2-1, with 11 positions matching TRBD2. The CDR3 runs to 18 residues. Germline V CDR1 and CDR2: SEHNR, FQNEAQ (reference sequence). V shed 4 bases, J shed 8 bases, and the junction held 16 bases outside the gene matches. The CDR3 spells CASSWGERLAGSPHEQFF. Here the CDR3 DNA reads TGTGCCAGCAGCTGGGGAGAAAGACTAGCGGGATCTCCCCATGAGCAGTTCTTC.

The genes are TRBV7-4 and TRBJ2-7; D ambiguous. Trimming pared 5 bases from V and 6 bases from J, leaving 8 bases between. This CDR3 has 11 amino acids. CDR1 is SGHVT and CDR2 is SQSDAQ in the germline V gene. The CDR3 bases are TGTGCCAGCAGCCCCCTACCCGAGCAGTACTTC. It encodes CASSPLPEQYF.

V usage is TRBV27 and J usage is TRBJ2-1; 9 positions agree with TRBD1. The trim removed 0 bases at V and 8 bases at J, leaving 5 bases unmatched. This CDR3 comprises 15 residues. Germline assignment: CDR1 MNHEY and CDR2 SMNVEV (reference sequence). The CDR3 coding sequence is TGTGCCAGCAGTTTATCGAGACAGGGGGTTGATGAGCAGTTCTTC. Encoded protein: CASSLSRQGVDEQFF.

The chain is built from TRBV30 and TRBJ2-7; 7 bases are shared with TRBD1. This CDR3 comprises 11 residues. In germline, CDR1 is GTSNPN, CDR2 SVGIG (reference sequence). After removal of 0 bases from V and 13 bases from J, the junction contained 6 bases not matched to a gene. The CDR3 DNA reads TGTGCCTGGAGTGTATCCGGGACAGAATACTTC. Amino acids: CAWSVSGTEYF.

The chain couples TRBV9 to TRBJ1-1; 10 nucleotides align to TRBD1. Trimming at V came to 3 bases and at J to 3 bases, leaving 2 bases not matched to a gene. Germline V gene lookup returns CDR1 SGDLS and CDR2 YYNGEE. This CDR3 is built from 14 residues. CDR3 amino acids: CASSGGTGDTEAFF. CDR3 nucleotides: TGTGCCAGCAGCGGTGGGACAGGGGACACTGAAGCTTTCTTT.

The chain carries TRBV2 and TRBJ2-3, with D perhaps TRBD1 (5 bases). The ends were cut back, 1 base at V and 0 bases at J, with 11 bases in the middle. The CDR3 has 16 amino acids. Looked up from germline, CDR1 is SNHLY and CDR2 is FYNNEI. DNA of the CDR3: TGTGCCAGCAGTGAAGAACAGGCAACCAGCACAGATACGCAGTATTTT. Its translation: CASSEEQATSTDTQYF.

V gene TRBV19 combines with J gene TRBJ2-2; the D gene is possibly TRBD2 (6 bases). CDR1 and CDR2 from the germline V gene are LNHDA and SQIVND (reference sequence). CDR3 length: 14 amino acids. Trimming removed 4 bases at V and 11 bases at J, with 17 bases between. The CDR3 sequence is CASSRRGPSEELFF. The CDR3 DNA reads as TGTGCCAGTAGTAGGCGGGGACCGTCAGAAGAGCTGTTTTTT.

To note about this clone: A read error may produce the germline difference seen at one junction end. J is TRBJ1-3 and V is TRBV5-6; no definite D call. CDR3 length: 13 residues. Germline V CDR1 and CDR2: SGHDT, YYEEEE. For the CDR3, the DNA is TGTACCAGCAGCTTTCTCACAGAAAGAGCCATATATTTT. Translated: CTSSFLTERAIYF.

This clone appeared a single time. J is TRBJ2-7 and V is TRBV6-5; D perhaps matches TRBD1 (6 bases). The CDR3 is 12 residues long. V dropped 9 bases and J dropped 3 bases, with 12 bases sitting between them. Per the germline V gene, CDR1 is MNHEY and CDR2 is SVGAGI. This chain's CDR3 is CASRDTHYEQYF. The CDR3 region has the DNA TGTGCCAGTAGGGACACCCACTACGAGCAGTACTTC.

Here the CDR3 DNA reads TGTGCCTGGAGTGTTGTGTGGGAGGCCCCCTACAATGAGCAGTTCTTC. Translated, it gives CAWSVVWEAPYNEQFF. This rearrangement joins TRBV30 to TRBJ2-1; D may be TRBD2 (6 bases). Deletions cut 0 bases from V and 2 bases from J, with 14 bases between. Germline lookup yields CDR1 GTSNPN and CDR2 SVGIG (reference sequence). CDR3 length: 16 amino acids.